The subject of this entry is one TCR beta chain. Repertoires were generated with immunoSEQ multiplex PCR, while TCRdb's copy carries only in-frame clones and drops some. The sample has 30,000 to 40,000 clones; approximately 93% are singletons. The source of the sample is a study of T cell changes during pregnancy in multiple sclerosis. Trimming shortened V by 5 bases and J by 5 bases, and 15 bases separated the two germline ends. In germline, CDR1 is SQVTM, CDR2 ANQGSEA. This CDR3 contains 13 residues. This TCR came from a female donor with multiple sclerosis, enrolled in a pregnancy study. The material was CD8+ T cells from peripheral blood mononuclear cells, obtained in the third trimester of pregnancy. The chain is built from TRBV29-1 and TRBJ1-2, with D hard to call. CDR3 protein: CSVSRELLYGYTF. Written as DNA, the CDR3 is TGCAGCGTTTCACGGGAACTTCTATATGGCTACACCTTC.